This T cell receptor (beta chain) was retrieved from a study of blood T cell repertoires in COVID-19. Germline V gene data show CDR1 as SGHTA and CDR2 as FQGNSA. CDR3 size: 16 residues. V lost 3 bases, J lost 0 bases, and 7 bases stayed unmatched. Produced via immunoSEQ multiplex PCR; TCRdb's table is partial and in-frame only. The sample holds about 270,000 clones; roughly 90% are singletons and the top ten take 2.5% to 3%. This clone was counted only a few times. Each participant's cohort was designated according to participant-reported clinical history. The sequencing sample was made of PBMCs or T cells enriched from blood (not recorded which). The chain carries TRBV7-2 and TRBJ1-2; 7 bases agree with TRBD1. This TCR came from a middle-aged man who had been exposed to COVID-19. For the CDR3, the DNA is TGTGCCAGCAGCTTTCAGGGGGGCAAAACTAACTATGGCTACACCTTC. Translated, it gives CASSFQGGKTNYGYTF.